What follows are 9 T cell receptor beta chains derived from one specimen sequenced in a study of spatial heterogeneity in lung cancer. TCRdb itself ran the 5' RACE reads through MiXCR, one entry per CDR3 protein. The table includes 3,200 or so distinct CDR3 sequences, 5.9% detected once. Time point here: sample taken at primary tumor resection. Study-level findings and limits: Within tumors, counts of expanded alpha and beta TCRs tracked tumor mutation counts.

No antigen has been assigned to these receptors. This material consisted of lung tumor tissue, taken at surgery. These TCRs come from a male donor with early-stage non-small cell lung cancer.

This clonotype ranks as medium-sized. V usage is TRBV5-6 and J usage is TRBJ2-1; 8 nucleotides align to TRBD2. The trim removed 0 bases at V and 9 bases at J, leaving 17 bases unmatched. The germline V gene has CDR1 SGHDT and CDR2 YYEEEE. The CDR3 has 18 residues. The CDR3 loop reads CASSLVPGGITQLREQFF. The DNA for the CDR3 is TGTGCCAGCAGCTTGGTCCCGGGGGGGATAACCCAATTACGTGAGCAGTTCTTC. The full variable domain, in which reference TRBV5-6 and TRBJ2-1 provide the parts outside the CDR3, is DAGVTQSPTHLIKTRGQQVTLRCSPKSGHDTVSWYQQALGQGPQFIFQYYEEEERQRGNFPDRFSGHQFPNYSSELNVNALLLGDSALYLCASSLVPGGITQLREQFFGPGTRLTVL.

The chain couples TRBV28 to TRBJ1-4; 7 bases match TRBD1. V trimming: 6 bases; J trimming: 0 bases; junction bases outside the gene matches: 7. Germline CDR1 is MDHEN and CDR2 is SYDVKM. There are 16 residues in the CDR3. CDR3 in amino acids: CASRKGQTSTNEKLFF. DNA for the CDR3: TGTGCCAGCAGAAAGGGACAGACTTCAACTAATGAAAAACTGTTTTTT.

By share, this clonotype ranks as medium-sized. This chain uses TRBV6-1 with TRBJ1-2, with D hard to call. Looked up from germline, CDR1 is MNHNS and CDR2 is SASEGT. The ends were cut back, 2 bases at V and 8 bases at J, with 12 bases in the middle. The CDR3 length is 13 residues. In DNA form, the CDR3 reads TGTGCCAGCAGTGAAAGCAGTTGGCGCGGCTACACCTTC. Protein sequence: CASSESSWRGYTF.

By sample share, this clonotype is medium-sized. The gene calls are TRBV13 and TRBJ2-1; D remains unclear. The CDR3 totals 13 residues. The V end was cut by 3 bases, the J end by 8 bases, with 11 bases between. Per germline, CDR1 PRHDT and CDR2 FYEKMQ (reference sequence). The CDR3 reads CASSFTTQYEQFF. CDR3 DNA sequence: TGTGCCAGCAGCTTCACTACACAGTATGAGCAGTTCTTC.

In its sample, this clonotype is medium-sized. CDR3: CASRGTESTMEFF. Written as DNA, the CDR3 is TGTGCCAGCAGAGGGACGGAGTCCACAATGGAGTTCTTC. V usage is TRBV2 and J usage is TRBJ2-1, with D perhaps TRBD1 or TRBD2 (5 bases each). Germline CDR1 and CDR2: SNHLY and FYNNEI. Trimming left V 6 bases short and J 14 bases short, with 20 bases between. The CDR3 totals 13 residues.

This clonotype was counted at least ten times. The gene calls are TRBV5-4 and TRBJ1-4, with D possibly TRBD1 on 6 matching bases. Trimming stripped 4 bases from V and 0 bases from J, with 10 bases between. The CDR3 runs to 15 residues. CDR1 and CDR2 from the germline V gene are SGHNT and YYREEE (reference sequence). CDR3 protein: CASSEDRTTNEKLFF. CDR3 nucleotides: TGTGCCAGCAGCGAGGACAGAACAACTAATGAAAAACTGTTTTTT. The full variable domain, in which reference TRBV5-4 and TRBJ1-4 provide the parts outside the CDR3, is ETGVTQSPTHLIKTRGQQVTLRCSSQSGHNTVSWYQQALGQGPQFIFQYYREEENGRGNFPPRFSGLQFPNYSSELNVNALELDDSALYLCASSEDRTTNEKLFFGSGTQLSVL.

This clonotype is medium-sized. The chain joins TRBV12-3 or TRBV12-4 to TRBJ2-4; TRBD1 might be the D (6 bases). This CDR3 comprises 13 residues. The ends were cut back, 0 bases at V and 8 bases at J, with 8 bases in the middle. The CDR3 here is CASSLAGADIQYF. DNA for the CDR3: TGTGCCAGCAGTTTAGCGGGGGCTGACATTCAGTACTTC.

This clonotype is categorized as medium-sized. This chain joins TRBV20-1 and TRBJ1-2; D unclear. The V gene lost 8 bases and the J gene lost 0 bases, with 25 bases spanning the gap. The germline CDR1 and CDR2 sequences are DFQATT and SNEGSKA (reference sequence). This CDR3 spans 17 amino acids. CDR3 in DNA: TGCAGTACCTCAACGTCAGGAATCCCAGATGCTAACTATGGCTACACCTTC. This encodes CSTSTSGIPDANYGYTF.

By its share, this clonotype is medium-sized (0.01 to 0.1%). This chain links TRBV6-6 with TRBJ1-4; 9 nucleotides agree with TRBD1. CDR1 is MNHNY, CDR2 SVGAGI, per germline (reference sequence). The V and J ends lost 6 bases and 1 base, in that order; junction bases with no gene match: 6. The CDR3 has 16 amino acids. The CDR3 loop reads CASRDQGQGTNEKLFF. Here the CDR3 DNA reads TGTGCCAGCAGAGATCAGGGACAGGGAACTAATGAAAAACTGTTTTTT.